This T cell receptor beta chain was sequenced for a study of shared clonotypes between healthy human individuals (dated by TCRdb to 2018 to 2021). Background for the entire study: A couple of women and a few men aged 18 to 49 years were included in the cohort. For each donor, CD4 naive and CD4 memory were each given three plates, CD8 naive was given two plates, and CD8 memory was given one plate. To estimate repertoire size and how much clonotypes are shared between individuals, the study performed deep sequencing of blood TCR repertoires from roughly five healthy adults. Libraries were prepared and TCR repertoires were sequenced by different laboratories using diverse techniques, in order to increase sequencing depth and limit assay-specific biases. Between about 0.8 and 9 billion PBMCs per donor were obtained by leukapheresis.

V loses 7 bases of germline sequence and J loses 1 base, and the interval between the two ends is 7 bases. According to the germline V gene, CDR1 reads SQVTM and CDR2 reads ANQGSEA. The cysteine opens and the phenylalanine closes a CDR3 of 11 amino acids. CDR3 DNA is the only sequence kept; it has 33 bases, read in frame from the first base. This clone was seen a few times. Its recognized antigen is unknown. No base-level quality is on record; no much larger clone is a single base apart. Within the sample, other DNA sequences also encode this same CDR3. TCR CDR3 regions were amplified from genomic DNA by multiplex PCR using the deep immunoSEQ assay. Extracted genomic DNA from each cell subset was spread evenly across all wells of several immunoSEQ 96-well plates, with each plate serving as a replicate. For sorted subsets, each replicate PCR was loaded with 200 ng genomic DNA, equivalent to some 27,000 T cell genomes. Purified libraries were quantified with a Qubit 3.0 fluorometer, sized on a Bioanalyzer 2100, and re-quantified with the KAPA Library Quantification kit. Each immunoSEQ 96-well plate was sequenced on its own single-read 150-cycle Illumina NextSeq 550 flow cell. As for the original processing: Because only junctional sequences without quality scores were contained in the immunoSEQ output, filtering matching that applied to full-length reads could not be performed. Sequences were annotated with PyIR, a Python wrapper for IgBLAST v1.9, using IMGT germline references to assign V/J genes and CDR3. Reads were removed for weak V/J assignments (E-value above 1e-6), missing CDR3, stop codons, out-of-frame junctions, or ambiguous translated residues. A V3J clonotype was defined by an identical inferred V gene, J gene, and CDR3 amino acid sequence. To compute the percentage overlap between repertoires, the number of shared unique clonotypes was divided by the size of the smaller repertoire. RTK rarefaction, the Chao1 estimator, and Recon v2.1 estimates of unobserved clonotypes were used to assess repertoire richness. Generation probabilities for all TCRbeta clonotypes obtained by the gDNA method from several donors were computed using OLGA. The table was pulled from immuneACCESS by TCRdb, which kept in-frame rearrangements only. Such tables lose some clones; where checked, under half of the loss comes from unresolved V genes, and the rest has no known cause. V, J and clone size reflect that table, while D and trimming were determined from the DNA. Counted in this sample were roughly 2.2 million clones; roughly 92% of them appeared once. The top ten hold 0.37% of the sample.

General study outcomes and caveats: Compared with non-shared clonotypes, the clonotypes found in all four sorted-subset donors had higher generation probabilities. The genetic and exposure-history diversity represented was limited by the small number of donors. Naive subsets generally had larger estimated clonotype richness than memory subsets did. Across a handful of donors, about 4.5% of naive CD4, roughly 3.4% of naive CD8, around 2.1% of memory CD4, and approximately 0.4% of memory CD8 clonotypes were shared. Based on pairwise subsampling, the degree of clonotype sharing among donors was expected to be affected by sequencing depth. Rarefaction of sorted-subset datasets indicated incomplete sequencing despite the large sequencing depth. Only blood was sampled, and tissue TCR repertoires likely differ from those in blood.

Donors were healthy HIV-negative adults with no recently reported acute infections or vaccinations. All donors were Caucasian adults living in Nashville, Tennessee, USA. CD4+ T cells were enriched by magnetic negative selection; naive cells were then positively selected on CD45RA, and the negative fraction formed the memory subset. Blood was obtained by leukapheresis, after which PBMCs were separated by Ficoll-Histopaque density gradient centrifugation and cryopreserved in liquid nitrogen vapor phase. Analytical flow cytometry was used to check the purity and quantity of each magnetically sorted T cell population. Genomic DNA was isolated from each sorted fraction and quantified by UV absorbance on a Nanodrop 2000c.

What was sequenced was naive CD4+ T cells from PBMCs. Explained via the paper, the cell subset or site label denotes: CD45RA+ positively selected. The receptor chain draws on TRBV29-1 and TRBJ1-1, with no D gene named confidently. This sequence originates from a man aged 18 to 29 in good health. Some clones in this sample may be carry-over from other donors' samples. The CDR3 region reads CSGSGNTEAFF. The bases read TGCAGCGGTTCAGGGAACACTGAAGCTTTCTTT.